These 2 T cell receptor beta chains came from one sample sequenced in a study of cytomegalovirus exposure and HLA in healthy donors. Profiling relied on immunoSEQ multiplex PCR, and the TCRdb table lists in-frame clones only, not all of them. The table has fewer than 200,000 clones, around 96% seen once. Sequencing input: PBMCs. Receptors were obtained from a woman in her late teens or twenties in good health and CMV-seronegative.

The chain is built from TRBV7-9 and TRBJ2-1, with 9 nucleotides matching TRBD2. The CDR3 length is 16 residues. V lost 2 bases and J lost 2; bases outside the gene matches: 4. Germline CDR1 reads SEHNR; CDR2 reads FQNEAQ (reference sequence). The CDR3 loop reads CASSLTTSGPYNEQFF. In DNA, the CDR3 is TGTGCCAGCAGCTTAACGACTAGCGGCCCCTACAATGAGCAGTTCTTC.

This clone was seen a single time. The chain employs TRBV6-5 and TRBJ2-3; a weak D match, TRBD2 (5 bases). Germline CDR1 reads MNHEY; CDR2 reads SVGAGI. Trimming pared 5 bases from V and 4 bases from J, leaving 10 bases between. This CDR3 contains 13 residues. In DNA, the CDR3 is TGTGCCAGCAGTCGGGGTTGGTCAGATACGCAGTATTTT. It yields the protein CASSRGWSDTQYF.